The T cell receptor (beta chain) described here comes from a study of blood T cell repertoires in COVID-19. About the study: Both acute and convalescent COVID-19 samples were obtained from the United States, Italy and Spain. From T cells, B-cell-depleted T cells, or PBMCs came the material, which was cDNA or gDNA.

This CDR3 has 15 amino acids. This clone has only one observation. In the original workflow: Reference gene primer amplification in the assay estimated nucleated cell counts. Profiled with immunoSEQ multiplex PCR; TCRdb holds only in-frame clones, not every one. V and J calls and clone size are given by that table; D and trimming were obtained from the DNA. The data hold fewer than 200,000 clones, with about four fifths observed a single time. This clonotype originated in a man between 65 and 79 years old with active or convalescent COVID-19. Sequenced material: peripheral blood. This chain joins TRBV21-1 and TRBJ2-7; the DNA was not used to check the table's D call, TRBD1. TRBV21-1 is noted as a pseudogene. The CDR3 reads CASSKCQPDVWEQYF. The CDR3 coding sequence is TGTGCCAGCAGCAAATGCCAACCAGATGTCTGGGAGCAGTACTTC.